This entry lists 28 T cell receptor beta chains sequenced from one sample in a study of radiation and T cells in renal cell carcinoma. The time point here: blood 2 weeks post-SBRT. Treatment meaning: 15 Gy SBRT to primary tumor, nephrectomy 4 weeks later. TCRdb keeps only in-frame clones here, not all; method: immunoSEQ multiplex PCR. The table lists some 120,000 clones, about 88% of them singletons, with approximately 5.8% in the top ten. The sample consisted of blood, taken from a patient whose treatment included radiotherapy and nephrectomy. Receptors originate from a woman between 65 and 79 years old with renal cell carcinoma.

The chain combines TRBV6-5 with TRBJ2-1, with 8 bases lining up with TRBD1. J gave up 1 base and V 5 bases, and 4 bases lay outside the gene matches. This CDR3 is built from 15 residues. In germline, CDR1 is MNHEY, CDR2 SVGAGI. CDR3 sequence: CASSGTGGSYNEQFF. DNA of the CDR3: TGTGCCAGCAGTGGCACAGGGGGGTCCTACAATGAGCAGTTCTTC.

V usage is TRBV7-3 and J usage is TRBJ2-5, with TRBD2 identical over 10 bases. Losses at the gene ends were 5 bases for V and 5 bases for J; bases not matched to a gene: 8. CDR1 is SGHTA and CDR2 is FQGTGA in the germline V gene. The CDR3 contains 15 residues. Here the CDR3 reads CASSALAGVVETQYF. CDR3 nucleotide sequence: TGTGCCAGCAGCGCTCTAGCGGGGGTGGTCGAGACCCAGTACTTC.

The chain couples TRBV30 to TRBJ1-2, with a tentative D call TRBD1 (5 bases). This CDR3 is 15 amino acids long. V lost 2 bases and J lost 1, with 14 bases in between. CDR1 is GTSNPN and CDR2 is SVGIG in the germline V gene (reference sequence). The CDR3 bases are TGTGCCTGGAGTCCCCGTTGGGGCGTTAACTATGGCTACACCTTC. It encodes CAWSPRWGVNYGYTF.

The J gene is TRBJ2-2, the V gene TRBV18; D is unresolved. V shed 0 bases and J shed 1 base, with 0 bases lying between them. The CDR3 length is 13 residues. The germline V gene has CDR1 KGHSH and CDR2 LQKENI. As DNA, the CDR3 is TGTGCCAGCTCACCACCGAACACCGGGGAGCTGTTTTTT. Amino acids: CASSPPNTGELFF. Variable domain in full (rest from reference TRBV18 and TRBJ2-2): NAGVMQNPRHLVRRRGQEARLRCSPMKGHSHVYWYRQLPEEGLKFMVYLQKENIIDESGMPKERFSAEFPKEGPSILRIQQVVRGDSAAYFCASSPPNTGELFFGEGSRLTVL.

J is TRBJ1-2 and V is TRBV30, with D perhaps matching TRBD1 (6 bases). The CDR3 spans 13 residues. V gave up 3 bases and J gave up 8 bases, with 16 bases separating them. Looked up from germline, CDR1 is GTSNPN and CDR2 is SVGIG (reference sequence). The CDR3 region has the DNA TGTGCCTGGAGCCCGGGGACAATCGGGGGCTACACCTTC. This encodes CAWSPGTIGGYTF.

As to this clone: An end of the junction does not agree with germline; a read error may underlie this. The V call is TRBV4-2, the J call TRBJ1-1; D is perhaps TRBD1 (6 bases). This CDR3 region has 13 residues. In germline, CDR1 is LGHNA, CDR2 YNFKEQ. In nucleotides, the CDR3 is TGTGCCAGCAGCCAAGAGCGGTTCGCGAGGGGGGATTTT. Translation: CASSQERFARGDF.

This clone showed up just once. The genes are TRBV7-2 and TRBJ2-3; D might be TRBD2 (5 bases). Germline CDR1 reads SGHTA; CDR2 reads FQGNSA. With 6 bases removed from V and 1 base from J, the gap between germline ends came to 17 bases. The CDR3 covers 16 residues. The CDR3 DNA reads as TGTGCCAGCAGTTCTGGACTGGCAAGGCGCACAGATACGCAGTATTTT. It encodes CASSSGLARRTDTQYF.

The gene calls are TRBV19 and TRBJ1-6; the D gene is possibly TRBD1 (5 bases). The V end was cut by 1 base, the J end by 12 bases, with 10 bases between. Germline assignment: CDR1 LNHDA and CDR2 SQIVND (reference sequence). CDR3 size: 13 residues. CDR3 residues: CASSIADKRPLHF. In DNA, the CDR3 is TGTGCCAGTAGTATAGCGGACAAACGACCCCTCCACTTT.

Only one count was recorded for this clone. The J gene is TRBJ2-7, the V gene TRBV4-2; no clear D gene. CDR1 and CDR2 from the germline V gene are LGHNA and YNFKEQ. CDR3 length: 14 amino acids. The ends were cut back, 4 bases at V and 3 bases at J, with 13 bases in the middle. CDR3 nucleotide sequence: TGTGCCAGCAGCCTGCGTCGGACGGACTACGAGCAGTACTTC. This codes for CASSLRRTDYEQYF.

The chain links TRBV5-1 to TRBJ2-1; 11 bases line up with TRBD1. Trimming at V came to 4 bases and at J to 8 bases, leaving 8 bases not matched to a gene. This CDR3 region has 15 residues. Germline V CDR1 and CDR2: SGHRS, YFSETQ. In DNA, the CDR3 is TGCGCCAGCAGCCTGGGACAGGGGGTAACGTATGAGCAGTTCTTC. Translation gives CASSLGQGVTYEQFF.

The chain couples TRBV27 to TRBJ2-1, with TRBD2 identical over 7 bases. V shed 5 bases and J 3 bases; nucleotides not matched to a gene: 4. From germline, CDR1 is MNHEY and CDR2 SMNVEV (reference sequence). The CDR3 totals 14 residues. DNA of the CDR3: TGTGCCAGCAGTGCGCCGGGGGGCTACAATGAGCAGTTCTTC. Translated: CASSAPGGYNEQFF.

The V and J genes are TRBV4-3 and TRBJ2-1; no clear D gene. The CDR3 runs 12 residues. With 2 bases removed from V and 9 bases from J, the gap between germline ends came to 8 bases. Per the germline V gene, CDR1 is LGHNA and CDR2 is YSLEER. CDR3 sequence: CASSQFTGEQFF. CDR3 DNA sequence: TGCGCCAGCAGCCAATTCACGGGTGAGCAGTTCTTC.

The chain carries TRBV5-1 and TRBJ1-6; 11 nucleotides match TRBD1. Germline V CDR1 and CDR2: SGHRS, YFSETQ. The CDR3 extends over 14 amino acids. The trim removed 5 bases at V and 10 bases at J, leaving 5 bases unmatched. This chain's CDR3 is CASRRDRGGSPLHF. The DNA of the CDR3 is TGCGCCAGCAGGCGGGACAGGGGGGGATCACCCCTCCACTTT. Full variable domain (missing parts from reference TRBV5-1 and TRBJ1-6): KAGVTQTPRYLIKTRGQQVTLSCSPISGHRSVSWYQQTPGQGLQFLFEYFSETQRNKGNFPGRFSGRQFSNSRSEMNVSTLELGDSALYLCASRRDRGGSPLHFGNGTRLTVT.

This clone was seen only a few times. This chain links TRBV13 with TRBJ2-7, with D perhaps matching TRBD1 (6 bases). Germline CDR1 and CDR2: PRHDT and FYEKMQ (reference sequence). Trimming removed 2 bases at V and 2 bases at J, with 10 bases between. The CDR3 is 14 residues long. CDR3 DNA: TGTGCCAGCAGCTTACCGGGACACACCTACGAGCAGTACTTC. Amino acids: CASSLPGHTYEQYF.

The rearrangement joins TRBV7-2 to TRBJ2-6; weak D call: TRBD2 (6 bases). CDR3 length equals 15 residues. V lost 3 bases, J lost 0 bases, and 6 bases lay in between. CDR1 and CDR2 (germline): SGHTA, FQGNSA. CDR3 protein: CASSLRDSGANVLTF. DNA of the CDR3: TGTGCCAGCAGCTTGCGGGACTCTGGGGCCAACGTCCTGACTTTC.

The chain uses TRBV7-2 and TRBJ2-7, with D perhaps matching TRBD2 (5 bases). V was pared by 3 bases and J by 3 bases, with 15 bases between. The CDR3 is made up of 15 amino acids. The V gene's germline CDR1 is SGHTA and CDR2 FQGNSA. Here the CDR3 reads CASSFLRAGDYEQYF. CDR3 in DNA: TGTGCCAGCAGCTTCTTGCGGGCAGGAGACTACGAGCAGTACTTC.

The chain joins TRBV7-8 to TRBJ2-1; TRBD2 aligns across 8 bases. V dropped 1 base and J dropped 4; count of bases not matched to a gene: 6. This CDR3 region has 16 residues. Germline V CDR1 and CDR2: SGHVS, FQNEAQ. CDR3 DNA: TGTGCCAGCAGCTTAGGGTACCGGGGGGGTTACAATGAGCAGTTCTTC. Translation gives CASSLGYRGGYNEQFF.

The rearrangement links TRBV11-3 to TRBJ1-6; TRBD1 agrees at 9 bases. The germline gives CDR1 SGHNT, CDR2 YENEEA. The CDR3 extends over 17 amino acids. The V gene end was trimmed by 1 base and the J gene end by 4 bases; junction bases not matched to a gene: 5. Here the CDR3 reads CASSLVDRGPYNSPLHF. The CDR3 DNA follows: TGTGCCAGCAGCTTAGTGGACAGGGGCCCGTATAATTCACCCCTCCACTTT.

This sequence joins TRBV15 and TRBJ1-1, with 7 bases matching TRBD1. The ends lost 8 bases at V and 0 bases at J; junction bases unmatched: 6. Germline loops: CDR1 LNHNV, CDR2 YYDKDF (reference sequence). The CDR3 runs 14 residues. CDR3 nucleotides: TGTGCCACCGTCGCAGGGGGGATGAACACTGAAGCTTTCTTT. It yields the protein CATVAGGMNTEAFF.

In its sample, this clone was seen once. This chain connects TRBV5-6 to TRBJ1-2; no clear D gene. CDR3 length equals 14 residues. V gave up 4 bases and J gave up 6 bases, with 16 bases separating them. From germline, CDR1 is SGHDT and CDR2 YYEEEE. The CDR3, as DNA: TGTGCCAGCAGCGTCTCGGGAGAGATCCATGGCTACACCTTC. It yields the protein CASSVSGEIHGYTF.

The chain couples TRBV7-2 to TRBJ1-5; D remains ambiguous. V lost 4 bases and J lost 0, with 10 bases in between. The CDR3 contains 15 residues. Germline V gene sequence: CDR1 SGHTA, CDR2 FQGNSA. CDR3: CASSSSHNSNQPQHF. Here the CDR3 DNA reads TGTGCCAGCAGCTCGAGTCACAATAGCAATCAGCCCCAGCATTTT.

The CDR3 sequence: CASSYDLEGEQYF. In DNA, the CDR3 is TGTGCCAGCAGTTACGACCTCGAGGGCGAGCAGTACTTC. This chain uses TRBV6-5 with TRBJ2-7; possible D gene TRBD2, 5 bases. V lost 2 bases, J lost 6 bases, and 11 bases lay in between. Germline lookup yields CDR1 MNHEY and CDR2 SVGAGI. This CDR3 spans 13 amino acids.

This clone appeared a single time. The chain is built from TRBV4-1 and TRBJ2-5; 8 bases agree with TRBD1. J gave up 4 bases and V 0 bases, and 4 bases lay outside the gene matches. Germline CDR1 MGHRA, CDR2 YSYEKL. The length of the CDR3 is 15 residues. The CDR3: CASSQERQGRETQYF. The CDR3 DNA reads as TGCGCCAGCAGCCAAGAGAGACAGGGGCGAGAGACCCAGTACTTC.

The V gene is TRBV4-1, the J gene TRBJ1-3; D uncertain. V lost 1 base to trimming and J lost 3 bases, with 10 bases between them. This CDR3 has 15 amino acids. Germline loops: CDR1 MGHRA, CDR2 YSYEKL. CDR3: CASSQASGFGNTIYF. For the CDR3, the DNA is TGCGCCAGCAGCCAAGCGTCGGGGTTTGGAAACACCATATATTTT.

V is TRBV10-3 and J is TRBJ2-7, with 8 bases that match TRBD2. This CDR3 spans 13 amino acids. Trimming at V came to 6 bases and at J to 4 bases, leaving 5 bases not matched to a gene. The germline V gene encodes CDR1 ENHRY and CDR2 SYGVKD. Written as DNA, the CDR3 is TGTGCCATCAGGGGACTAGGAGGGTACGAGCAGTACTTC. Translating gives CAIRGLGGYEQYF.

The rearrangement links TRBV6-4 to TRBJ2-3, with D unclear. Per germline, CDR1 MRHNA and CDR2 SNTAGT. V was trimmed by 6 bases and J by 3 bases, leaving 10 bases between them. The CDR3 is 13 amino acids. As DNA, the CDR3 is TGTGCCAGCAGGGGAAGCTCAACAGATACGCAGTATTTT. It is translated as CASRGSSTDTQYF.

The chain is built from TRBV28 and TRBJ2-1, with D perhaps matching TRBD2 (7 bases). Trimming took off 1 base at V and 0 bases at J, with 16 bases between the two ends. The CDR3 is made up of 18 amino acids. CDR1 MDHEN and CDR2 SYDVKM come from the germline V gene. For the CDR3, the DNA is TGTGCCAGCAGTTTATCCCTGGGGGGGGGCAGCTCCTACAATGAGCAGTTCTTC. It is translated as CASSLSLGGGSSYNEQFF.

The rearrangement links TRBV5-1 to TRBJ2-2, with 11 bases fitting TRBD2. The CDR3 consists of 14 residues. CDR1 and CDR2 (germline): SGHRS, YFSETQ. V gave up 2 bases and J gave up 7 bases; unmatched junction bases: 1. CDR3 bases: TGCGCCAGCAGCTTCGGACTAGCGGGCGGGGAGCTGTTTTTT. Translated: CASSFGLAGGELFF. The whole variable domain, filled in from reference TRBV5-1 and TRBJ2-2, reads KAGVTQTPRYLIKTRGQQVTLSCSPISGHRSVSWYQQTPGQGLQFLFEYFSETQRNKGNFPGRFSGRQFSNSRSEMNVSTLELGDSALYLCASSFGLAGGELFFGEGSRLTVL.